What follows are 17 T cell receptor beta chains derived from one specimen sequenced in a study of shared clonotypes between healthy human individuals. The method was immunoSEQ multiplex PCR; TCRdb's version includes in-frame clones alone and lacks a portion of them. The profile shows about 960,000 clones, around 80% of them singletons. The sequenced sample consisted of memory CD4+ T cells sorted from blood. Regarding subset: CD45RA-negative fraction. These TCRs come from a man between 18 and 29 years old in good health.

The gene calls are TRBV19 and TRBJ2-7; TRBD1 is a possible D gene (5 bases). Germline V gene lookup returns CDR1 LNHDA and CDR2 SQIVND (reference sequence). The V end lost 3 bases, the J end lost 6 bases, and 12 bases lay between the germline ends. The CDR3 loop spans 13 amino acids. For the CDR3, the DNA is TGTGCCAGTAGTATCCCACAGGCCAGCGAGCAGTACTTC. It yields the protein CASSIPQASEQYF.

The V call is TRBV6-5, the J call TRBJ2-1; the match to TRBD1 covers 8 bases. V was pared by 2 bases and J by 8 bases, with 2 bases of the junction left unmatched. CDR3 length: 13 amino acids. The V gene's germline CDR1 is MNHEY and CDR2 SVGAGI. The DNA for the CDR3 is TGTGCCAGCAGTTACGACAGGGGCCATGAGCAGTTCTTC. It yields the protein CASSYDRGHEQFF.

This clone showed up just a few times. The V and J genes are TRBV27 and TRBJ2-1; 16 positions agree with TRBD2. Germline CDR1 MNHEY, CDR2 SMNVEV (reference sequence). The ends lost 6 bases at V and 15 bases at J; junction bases unmatched: 8. The CDR3 sequence is 14 residues long. DNA for the CDR3: TGTGCCAGCAGCACGGGACTAGCGGGAGGGAGAGGGTTCTTC. Its protein product is CASSTGLAGGRGFF.

This CDR3 is CASSLGQGDRFF. The CDR3 DNA reads as TGTGCCAGCAGCTTAGGGCAGGGGGATCGGTTCTTC. The chain combines TRBV11-2 with TRBJ2-1, with TRBD1 identical over 7 bases. CDR3 length equals 12 residues. CDR1 and CDR2 (germline): SGHAT, FQNNGV. Germline trimming cut 1 base from V and 15 bases from J; bases unmatched to any gene: 6.

The chain carries TRBV5-1 and TRBJ2-3; 9 bases are shared with TRBD2. V shed 3 bases, J shed 0 bases, and the junction held 2 bases outside the gene matches. CDR3 size: 15 residues. Germline values: CDR1 SGHRS, CDR2 YFSETQ. CDR3 bases: TGCGCCAGCAGCTCGACTAGCGGAAGCACAGATACGCAGTATTTT. Translation: CASSSTSGSTDTQYF. Based on the CDR3 plus reference TRBV5-1 and TRBJ2-3, the full variable domain is KAGVTQTPRYLIKTRGQQVTLSCSPISGHRSVSWYQQTPGQGLQFLFEYFSETQRNKGNFPGRFSGRQFSNSRSEMNVSTLELGDSALYLCASSSTSGSTDTQYFGPGTRLTVL.

The chain recombines TRBV4-1 with TRBJ2-7; 7 bases match TRBD2. The germline gives CDR1 MGHRA, CDR2 YSYEKL. The CDR3 runs 17 residues. The V gene end was trimmed by 1 base and the J gene end by 4 bases; junction bases not matched to a gene: 13. In DNA, the CDR3 is TGCGCCAGCAGCCAAGTTCCGACTGGCGGGAGTAAATACGAGCAGTACTTC. Its translation: CASSQVPTGGSKYEQYF.

V and J are TRBV6-5 and TRBJ1-5; D unresolved. Germline V lookup: CDR1 MNHEY, CDR2 SVGAGI. The V gene lost 2 bases and the J gene lost 8 bases, with 10 bases spanning the gap. CDR3 length: 13 amino acids. CDR3 DNA: TGTGCCAGCAGTTACGACTTCTCGGAGCCCCAGCATTTT. As protein: CASSYDFSEPQHF.

The genes are TRBV5-1 and TRBJ2-3; D may be TRBD2 (6 bases). The length of the CDR3 is 16 residues. Germline V gene sequence: CDR1 SGHRS, CDR2 YFSETQ. V gave up 7 bases and J gave up 4 bases, with 22 bases separating them. CDR3 nucleotides: TGCGCCAGCGAGACCGGAGGGCTGTTTTCATCAGATACGCAGTATTTT. Its translation: CASETGGLFSSDTQYF.

The V call is TRBV6-5, the J call TRBJ2-1; 7 bases align to TRBD2. The CDR3 is made up of 14 amino acids. V gave up 8 bases and J gave up 5 bases; unmatched junction bases: 9. Germline lookup yields CDR1 MNHEY and CDR2 SVGAGI. Written as DNA, the CDR3 is TGTGCCAGCTCTCTCCCGGGAGGCAACAATGAGCAGTTCTTC. Translating gives CASSLPGGNNEQFF.

V and J are TRBV6-6 and TRBJ1-6, with 7 nucleotides matching TRBD1. The germline gives CDR1 MNHNY, CDR2 SVGAGI (reference sequence). With V trimmed by 7 bases and J by 4 bases, 4 bases remained unmatched. The CDR3 runs to 14 residues. CDR3 nucleotide sequence: TGTGCCAGCACCCCGGGACAGTATAATTCACCCCTCCACTTT. Translating it yields CASTPGQYNSPLHF.

V usage is TRBV10-3 and J usage is TRBJ1-1; D uncertain. This CDR3 region has 14 residues. Germline assignment: CDR1 ENHRY and CDR2 SYGVKD. V shed 0 bases and J shed 10 bases, with 15 bases lying between them. CDR3 sequence reads: CAISESTGTKVAFF. The DNA of the CDR3 is TGTGCCATCAGTGAGTCGACCGGAACTAAGGTAGCTTTCTTT.

The V and J genes are TRBV27 and TRBJ1-4; D is unresolved. Trimming left V 8 bases short and J 5 bases short, with 15 bases between. Per the germline V gene, CDR1 is MNHEY and CDR2 is SMNVEV (reference sequence). This CDR3 is 14 amino acids long. The CDR3 sequence is CASVTVGINEKLFF. CDR3 nucleotide sequence: TGTGCCAGCGTCACGGTCGGGATAAATGAAAAACTGTTTTTT.

The gene calls are TRBV6-5 and TRBJ1-5, with 10 bases identical to TRBD1. The CDR3 runs to 15 residues. Germline-derived CDR1 and CDR2 are MNHEY and SVGAGI. The V gene end was trimmed by 6 bases and the J gene end by 6 bases; junction bases not matched to a gene: 8. CDR3 residues: CASRTGGTGAQPQHF. The CDR3 DNA reads TGTGCCAGCAGGACAGGGGGGACAGGGGCTCAGCCCCAGCATTTT.

This clone has a handful of counts. This chain joins TRBV2 and TRBJ2-1; no clear D. The V and J ends lost 7 bases and 2 bases respectively, with 12 bases between them. This CDR3 has 14 residues. The germline V gene encodes CDR1 SNHLY and CDR2 FYNNEI. Here the CDR3 reads CASNAQKAYNEQFF. The CDR3 DNA follows: TGTGCCAGCAACGCCCAGAAGGCCTACAATGAGCAGTTCTTC.

This clone has only one observation. This chain uses TRBV11-2 with TRBJ2-2; D is undetermined. The CDR3 is made up of 15 amino acids. Trimming cost V 0 bases and J 4 bases, with 9 bases left between them. Germline V gives CDR1 SGHAT, CDR2 FQNNGV. CDR3 DNA sequence: TGTGCCAGCAGCTTAGATTTCGCCACCACCGGGGAGCTGTTTTTT. It yields the protein CASSLDFATTGELFF.

Written as DNA, the CDR3 is TGTGCCAGCAGTTCCGTTGGACAGGGGAATATTTACGAGCAGTACTTC. This translates into CASSSVGQGNIYEQYF. The J gene is TRBJ2-7, the V gene TRBV27; 9 bases are a match to TRBD1. The trim removed 4 bases at V and 4 bases at J, leaving 11 bases unmatched. This CDR3 contains 16 residues. The germline CDR1 and CDR2 sequences are MNHEY and SMNVEV (reference sequence).

The rearrangement uses TRBV7-9 and TRBJ1-6; a possible D gene is TRBD1 (5 bases). V lost 0 bases and J 7 bases, leaving 10 bases between the germline ends. CDR3 length: 15 residues. CDR1 is SEHNR, CDR2 FQNEAQ, per germline (reference sequence). CDR3 sequence (DNA): TGTGCCAGCAGCTTAGCGTCGACAGACAATTCACCCCTCCACTTT. Its protein is CASSLASTDNSPLHF.